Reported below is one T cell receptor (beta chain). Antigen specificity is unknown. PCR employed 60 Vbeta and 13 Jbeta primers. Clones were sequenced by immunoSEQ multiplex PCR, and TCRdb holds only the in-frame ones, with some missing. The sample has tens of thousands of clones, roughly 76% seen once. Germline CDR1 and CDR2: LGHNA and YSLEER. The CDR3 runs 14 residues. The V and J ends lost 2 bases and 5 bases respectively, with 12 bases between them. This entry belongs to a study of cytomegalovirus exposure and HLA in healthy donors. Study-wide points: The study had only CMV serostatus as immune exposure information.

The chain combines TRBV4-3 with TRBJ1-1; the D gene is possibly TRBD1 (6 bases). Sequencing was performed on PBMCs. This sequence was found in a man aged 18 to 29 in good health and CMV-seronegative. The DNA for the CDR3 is TGCGCCAGCAGCCAACGATCAGGGGAGACTGAAGCTTTCTTT. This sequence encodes CASSQRSGETEAFF.